The 13 T cell receptor beta chains in this list originate from one sample, sequenced in a study of tumor-infiltrating lymphocytes in glioblastoma multiforme. Three nested ARM-PCR rounds with V-beta and C-beta primers built TCRB libraries. TCRdb redid the calling of the multiplex PCR reads with MiXCR, one entry per CDR3 protein. The data show about 19,000 distinct CDR3 sequences, 65% to 80% seen once. The material sequenced was peripheral blood. These receptors originate from a male donor with glioblastoma.

Sample share makes this clonotype large. The CDR3 protein is CASRLADYEQYF. In DNA form, the CDR3 reads TGTGCCAGTCGATTAGCGGATTACGAGCAGTACTTC. V and J are TRBV11-2 and TRBJ2-7; TRBD2 might be the D (6 bases). Germline assignment: CDR1 SGHAT and CDR2 FQNNGV. The CDR3 is 12 amino acids. V dropped 9 bases and J dropped 4 bases, with 13 bases sitting between them.

V gene TRBV6-2 or TRBV6-3 combines with J gene TRBJ1-5, with D unclear. Germline V gene lookup returns CDR1 MNHEY and CDR2 SVGEGT. V was clipped by 2 bases and J by 4 bases, with 6 bases between them. The CDR3 sequence is 13 residues long. In DNA form, the CDR3 reads TGTGCCAGCAGTTACGGCGATAATCAGCCCCAGCATTTT. Translated: CASSYGDNQPQHF.

The table lists this clonotype with a count of one. The V and J genes are TRBV20-1 and TRBJ1-6, with 9 bases matching TRBD1. The ends lost 3 bases at V and 8 bases at J; junction bases unmatched: 11. Germline loops: CDR1 DFQATT, CDR2 SNEGSKA (reference sequence). The CDR3 has 16 residues. The CDR3 region has the DNA TGCAGTGCTAGGGGCCTGGACAGGGGAGAGGATTCACCCCTCCACTTT. Its translation is CSARGLDRGEDSPLHF.

This clonotype was detected a few times. Given a much more abundant clone one base away, this may be a read error. This chain links TRBV30 with TRBJ2-3, with D possibly TRBD2 on 5 matching bases. The CDR3 is 12 residues long. Germline CDR1 GTSNPN, CDR2 SVGIG (reference sequence). V lost 3 bases and J lost 6, with 10 bases in between. The CDR3: CAWSGENDTQYF. The CDR3 coding sequence is TGTGCCTGGAGCGGGGAGAATGATACGCAGTATTTT.

The chain uses TRBV7-8 and TRBJ2-7; tentative D call: TRBD1 (6 bases). The CDR3 has 12 amino acids. V lost 5 bases to trimming and J lost 5 bases, with 10 bases between them. Germline lookup yields CDR1 SGHVS and CDR2 FQNEAQ. The CDR3 reads CASSNRVHEQYF. In DNA, the CDR3 is TGTGCCAGCAGCAACAGGGTCCACGAGCAGTACTTC.

Turning to this clonotype: It may be a read error: a sequence one base away is much more abundant. The chain couples TRBV29-1 to TRBJ2-3, with a weak D call TRBD2 (6 bases). In germline, CDR1 is SQVTM, CDR2 ANQGSEA. CDR3 length: 15 amino acids. The CDR3 nucleotides are TGCAGCGTTGAAGATGGGACTTCTAGCGCAGATACGCGGTATTTT. This gives the protein CSVEDGTSSADTRYF.

Regarding this clonotype: With a much larger clone just one base away, this may be a read error. This rearrangement joins TRBV2 to TRBJ2-7; TRBD1 matches at 7 bases. This CDR3 region has 14 residues. CDR1 SNHLY and CDR2 FYNNEI come from the germline V gene. The CDR3 is CASSSGQRNYEQHF. The CDR3, as DNA: TGTGCCAGCAGTTCGGGACAGAGGAACTACGAGCAGCACTTC.

Comment on this clonotype: The junction and the germline gene differ at one end; a read error may be behind it. CDR3 residues: CSVTIDSGYKQYF. The CDR3 DNA sequence: TGCAGCGTAACCATCGACAGCGGCTACAAGCAGTACTTC. This chain joins TRBV29-1 and TRBJ2-7; D possibly uses TRBD1 or TRBD2 (5 bases each). The V gene's germline CDR1 is SQVTM and CDR2 ANQGSEA. CDR3 length: 13 residues.

In its sample, this clonotype is medium-sized. CDR3 in DNA: TGCAGCGTCCTAGGACAGGATGGCGGGGAGCTGTTTTTT. It codes for CSVLGQDGGELFF. The chain uses TRBV29-1 and TRBJ2-2; 7 bases line up with TRBD1. In germline, CDR1 is SQVTM, CDR2 ANQGSEA. The CDR3 consists of 13 residues. V lost 6 bases and J lost 7; bases outside the gene matches: 8.

This clonotype was recorded a few times. This chain connects TRBV11-2 to TRBJ1-2, with D maybe TRBD1 (5 bases). The CDR3 extends over 13 amino acids. Germline CDR1 is SGHAT and CDR2 is FQNNGV. V lost 1 base, J lost 4 bases, and 7 bases lay in between. The CDR3 coding sequence is TGTGCCAGCAGCTTAGCTAGGGGCTATGGCTACACCTTC. Translating it yields CASSLARGYGYTF.

Only a few counts were recorded for this clonotype. V gene TRBV6-1 combines with J gene TRBJ2-7; D is possibly TRBD1 (5 bases). In germline, CDR1 is MNHNS, CDR2 SASEGT. V lost 2 bases to trimming and J lost 1 base, with 12 bases between them. This CDR3 is built from 15 residues. The chain's CDR3 is CASSETTGGSYEQYV. The CDR3 DNA reads TGTGCCAGCAGTGAAACTACAGGTGGATCCTACGAGCAGTACGTC.

This clonotype is medium-sized in the sample. CDR3 DNA: TGTGCCAGCAGCCAAAGGCTTAGCGGACAAGATACGCAGTATTTT. It is translated as CASSQRLSGQDTQYF. The V call is TRBV4-2, the J call TRBJ2-3; a weak D match, TRBD2 (6 bases). This CDR3 region has 15 residues. Germline V gives CDR1 LGHNA, CDR2 YNFKEQ. V lost 2 bases, J lost 5 bases, and 14 bases lay in between.

This clonotype occurred many times. The CDR3 loop is CSVEGGLLNTEAFF. CDR3 nucleotide sequence: TGCAGCGTTGAAGGTGGCTTACTAAACACTGAAGCTTTCTTT. The rearrangement links TRBV29-1 to TRBJ1-1; D call uncertain. This CDR3 is built from 14 residues. Germline assignment: CDR1 SQVTM and CDR2 ANQGSEA. Trimming stripped 1 base from V and 2 bases from J, with 11 bases between.